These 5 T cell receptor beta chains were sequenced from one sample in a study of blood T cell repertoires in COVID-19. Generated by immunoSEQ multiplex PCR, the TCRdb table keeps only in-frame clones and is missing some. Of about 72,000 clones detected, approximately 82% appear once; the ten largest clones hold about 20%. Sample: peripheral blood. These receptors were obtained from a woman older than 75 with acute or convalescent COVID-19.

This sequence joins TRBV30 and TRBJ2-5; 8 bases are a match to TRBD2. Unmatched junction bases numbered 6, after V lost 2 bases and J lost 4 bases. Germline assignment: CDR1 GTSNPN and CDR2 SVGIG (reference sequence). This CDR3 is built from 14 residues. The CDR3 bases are TGTGCCTGGAGTTCGGGACTAGTTGGAGAGACCCAGTACTTC. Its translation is CAWSSGLVGETQYF.

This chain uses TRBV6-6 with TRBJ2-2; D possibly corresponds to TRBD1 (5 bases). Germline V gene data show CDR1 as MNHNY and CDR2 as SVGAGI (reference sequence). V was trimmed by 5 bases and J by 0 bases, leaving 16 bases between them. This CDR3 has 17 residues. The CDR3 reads CASSRQRQQTNTGELFF. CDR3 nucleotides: TGTGCCAGCAGTCGACAGAGACAACAAACGAACACCGGGGAGCTGTTTTTT.

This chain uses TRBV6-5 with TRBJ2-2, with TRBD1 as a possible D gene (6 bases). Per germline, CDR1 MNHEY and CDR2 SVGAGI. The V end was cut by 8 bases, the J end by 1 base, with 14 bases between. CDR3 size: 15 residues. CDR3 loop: CASLYGTLNTGELFF. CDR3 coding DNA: TGTGCCAGCCTTTACGGGACACTGAACACCGGGGAGCTGTTTTTT.

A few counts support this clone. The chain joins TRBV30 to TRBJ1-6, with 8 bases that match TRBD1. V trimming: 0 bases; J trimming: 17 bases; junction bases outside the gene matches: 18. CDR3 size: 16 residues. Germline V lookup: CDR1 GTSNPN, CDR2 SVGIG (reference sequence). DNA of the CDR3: TGTGCCTGGAGTGTAAGTCCCAGGACAGGGCCCAGGCGAGTCCACTTT. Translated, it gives CAWSVSPRTGPRRVHF. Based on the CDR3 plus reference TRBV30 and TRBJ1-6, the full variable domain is SQTIHQWPATLVQPVGSPLSLECTVEGTSNPNLYWYRQAAGRGLQLLFYSVGIGQISSEVPQNLSASRPQDRQFILSSKKLLLSDSGFYLCAWSVSPRTGPRRVHFGNGTRLTVT.

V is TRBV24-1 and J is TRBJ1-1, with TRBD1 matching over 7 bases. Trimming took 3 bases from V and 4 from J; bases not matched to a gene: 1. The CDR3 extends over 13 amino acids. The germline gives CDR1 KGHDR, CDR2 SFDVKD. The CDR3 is CATSDGTATEAFF. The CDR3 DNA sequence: TGTGCCACCAGTGATGGGACAGCCACTGAAGCTTTCTTT.